This record covers a single T cell receptor (beta chain). Its antigen is not known. The length of the CDR3 is 16 residues. The germline V gene has CDR1 MDHEN and CDR2 SYDVKM. The V gene end was trimmed by 3 bases and the J gene end by 1 base; junction bases not matched to a gene: 5. This entry is derived from a study of T cell responses to AZD1222 COVID-19 vaccine. Study-wide results and caveats: At 160-218 and 743-854, vaccine-associated CD4 TCRs were dominant, and they spanned spike. Donors were mostly white British, more females; clonal diversity possibly underestimated. Only a handful of individuals given AZD1222 were seropositive at baseline.

Sequenced by immunoSEQ multiplex PCR; TCRdb stores in-frame clones only, minus some. The sample gives approximately 190,000 clones, under 95% of which show up once; 0.99% is in the top ten. The TCR originated in an adult in good health. Material: peripheral blood, obtained on day 0 of AZD1222 vaccination. This chain links TRBV28 with TRBJ2-2; 7 bases are shared with TRBD1. The CDR3 nucleotides read TGTGCCAGCAGTTTCCCTGGGGACAGGAACACCGGGGAGCTGTTTTTT. Translating it yields CASSFPGDRNTGELFF.